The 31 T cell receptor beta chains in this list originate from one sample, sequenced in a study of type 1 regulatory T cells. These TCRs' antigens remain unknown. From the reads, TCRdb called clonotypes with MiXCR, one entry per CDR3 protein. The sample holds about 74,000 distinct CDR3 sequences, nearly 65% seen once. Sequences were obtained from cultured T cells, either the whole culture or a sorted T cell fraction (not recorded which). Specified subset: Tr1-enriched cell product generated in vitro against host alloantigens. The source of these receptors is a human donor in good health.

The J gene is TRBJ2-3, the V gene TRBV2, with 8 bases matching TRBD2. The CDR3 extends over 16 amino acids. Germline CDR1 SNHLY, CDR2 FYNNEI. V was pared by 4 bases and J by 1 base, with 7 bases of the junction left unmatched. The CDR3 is CASSGAAGVGTDTQYF. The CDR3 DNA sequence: TGTGCCAGCAGTGGGGCAGCGGGAGTGGGCACAGATACGCAGTATTTT.

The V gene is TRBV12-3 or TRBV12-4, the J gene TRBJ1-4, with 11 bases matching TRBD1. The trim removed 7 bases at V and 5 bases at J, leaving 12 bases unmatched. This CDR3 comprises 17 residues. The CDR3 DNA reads TGTGCCAGCATCCTGACGGGACAGGGGGAGGAAAATGAAAAACTGTTTTTT. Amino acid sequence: CASILTGQGEENEKLFF.

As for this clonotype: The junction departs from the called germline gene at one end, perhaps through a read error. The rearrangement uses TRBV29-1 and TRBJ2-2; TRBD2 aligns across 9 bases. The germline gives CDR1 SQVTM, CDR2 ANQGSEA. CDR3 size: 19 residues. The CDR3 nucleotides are TGCAGCGTTAAAGATCCGGTGCGGGAGGGCCGGTTGAACACCGGGGAGCTGTTTTTT. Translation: CSVKDPVREGRLNTGELFF.

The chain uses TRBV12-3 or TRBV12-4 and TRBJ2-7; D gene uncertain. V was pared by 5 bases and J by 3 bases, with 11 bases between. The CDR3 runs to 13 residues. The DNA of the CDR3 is TGTGCCAGCAGTCTTACTCAACTCTACGAGCAGTACTTC. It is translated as CASSLTQLYEQYF.

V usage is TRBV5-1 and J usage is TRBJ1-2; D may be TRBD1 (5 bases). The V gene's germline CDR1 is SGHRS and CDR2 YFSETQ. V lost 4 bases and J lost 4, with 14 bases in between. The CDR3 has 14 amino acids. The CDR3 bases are TGCGCCAGCAGCCGGCAGGGAAGCACCTATGGCTACACCTTC. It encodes CASSRQGSTYGYTF.

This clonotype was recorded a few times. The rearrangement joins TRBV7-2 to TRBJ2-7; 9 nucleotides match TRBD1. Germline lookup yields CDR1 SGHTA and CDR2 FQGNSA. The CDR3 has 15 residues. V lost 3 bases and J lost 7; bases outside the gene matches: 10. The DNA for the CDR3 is TGTGCCAGCAGCTTGGACAGGGGCTTAGGGCGTGAGCAGTACTTC. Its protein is CASSLDRGLGREQYF.

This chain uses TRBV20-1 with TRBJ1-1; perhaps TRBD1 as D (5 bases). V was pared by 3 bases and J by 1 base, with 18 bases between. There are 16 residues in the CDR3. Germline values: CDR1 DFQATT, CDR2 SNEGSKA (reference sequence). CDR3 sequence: CSARKGGGWRNTEAFF. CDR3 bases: TGCAGTGCTAGGAAGGGCGGGGGGTGGAGGAACACTGAAGCTTTCTTT.

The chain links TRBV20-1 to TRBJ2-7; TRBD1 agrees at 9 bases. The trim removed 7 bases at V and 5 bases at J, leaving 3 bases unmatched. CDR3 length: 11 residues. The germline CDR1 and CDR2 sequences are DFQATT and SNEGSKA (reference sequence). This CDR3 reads CSGRTGDEQYF. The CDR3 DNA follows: TGCAGTGGCAGGACAGGGGACGAGCAGTACTTC.

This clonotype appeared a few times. The CDR3 loop reads CASSRTGTYEQYF. In nucleotides, the CDR3 is TGTGCCAGCAGCCGGACAGGTACCTACGAGCAGTACTTC. V is TRBV7-9 and J is TRBJ2-7, with 7 bases identical to TRBD1. Per germline, CDR1 SEHNR and CDR2 FQNEAQ (reference sequence). CDR3 length: 13 residues. V was clipped by 5 bases and J by 2 bases; unmatched bases: 3.

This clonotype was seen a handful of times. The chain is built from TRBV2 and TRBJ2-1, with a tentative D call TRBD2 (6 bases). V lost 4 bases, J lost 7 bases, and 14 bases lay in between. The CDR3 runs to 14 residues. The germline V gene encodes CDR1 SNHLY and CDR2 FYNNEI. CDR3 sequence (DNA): TGTGCCAGCAGTGTTAGCGGACTGGGGAATGAGCAGTTCTTC. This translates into CASSVSGLGNEQFF.

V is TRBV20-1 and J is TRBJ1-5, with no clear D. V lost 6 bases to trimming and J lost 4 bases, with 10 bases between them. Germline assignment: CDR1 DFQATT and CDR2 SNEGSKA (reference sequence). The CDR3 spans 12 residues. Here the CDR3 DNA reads TGCAGTGCCCCCGCGGGAAATCAGCCCCAGCATTTT. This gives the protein CSAPAGNQPQHF.

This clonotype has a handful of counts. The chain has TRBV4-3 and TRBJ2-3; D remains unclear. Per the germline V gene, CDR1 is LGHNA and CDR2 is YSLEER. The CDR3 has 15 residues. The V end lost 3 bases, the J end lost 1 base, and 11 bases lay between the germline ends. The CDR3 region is CASSQEQRGTDTQYF. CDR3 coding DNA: TGCGCCAGCAGCCAGGAACAGAGAGGCACAGATACGCAGTATTTT.

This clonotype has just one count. In DNA, the CDR3 is TGCAGTGCTGCGGGACGGGTGAATGAGCAGTTCTTC. Translated: CSAAGRVNEQFF. The chain links TRBV20-1 to TRBJ2-1; D possibly corresponds to TRBD2 (6 bases). The ends were cut back, 5 bases at V and 7 bases at J, with 12 bases in the middle. The CDR3 spans 12 residues. Looked up from germline, CDR1 is DFQATT and CDR2 is SNEGSKA (reference sequence).

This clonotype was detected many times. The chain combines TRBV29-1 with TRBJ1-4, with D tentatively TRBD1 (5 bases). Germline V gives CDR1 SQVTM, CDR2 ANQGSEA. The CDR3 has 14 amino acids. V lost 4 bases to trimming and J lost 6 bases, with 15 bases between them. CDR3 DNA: TGCAGCGTTGTGGCGGGGACTGGAGATGAAAAACTGTTTTTT. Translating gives CSVVAGTGDEKLFF.

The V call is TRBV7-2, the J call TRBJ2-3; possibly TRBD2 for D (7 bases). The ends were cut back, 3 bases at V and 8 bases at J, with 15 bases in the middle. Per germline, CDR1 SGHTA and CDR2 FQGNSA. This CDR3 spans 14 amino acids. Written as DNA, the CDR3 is TGTGCCAGCAGCTTTAGGGAGGGAGGGGGTACGCAGTATTTT. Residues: CASSFREGGGTQYF.

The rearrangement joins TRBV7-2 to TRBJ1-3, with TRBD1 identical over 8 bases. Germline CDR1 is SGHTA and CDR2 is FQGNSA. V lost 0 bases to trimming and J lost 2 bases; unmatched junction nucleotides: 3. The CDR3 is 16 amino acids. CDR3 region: CASSLARTGTGNTIYF. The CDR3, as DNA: TGTGCCAGCAGCTTAGCGCGGACAGGGACTGGAAACACCATATATTTT.

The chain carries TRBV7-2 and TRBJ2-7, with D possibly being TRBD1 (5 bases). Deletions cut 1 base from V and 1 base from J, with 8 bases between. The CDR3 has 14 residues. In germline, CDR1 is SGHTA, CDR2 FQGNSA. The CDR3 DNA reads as TGTGCCAGCAGCTTAGGCAGGGAATCCTACGAGCAGTACTTC. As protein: CASSLGRESYEQYF. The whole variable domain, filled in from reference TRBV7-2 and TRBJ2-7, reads GAGVSQSPSNKVTEKGKDVELRCDPISGHTALYWYRQSLGQGLEFLIYFQGNSAPDKSGLPSDRFSAERTGGSVSTLTIQRTQQEDSAVYLCASSLGRESYEQYFGPGTRLTVT.

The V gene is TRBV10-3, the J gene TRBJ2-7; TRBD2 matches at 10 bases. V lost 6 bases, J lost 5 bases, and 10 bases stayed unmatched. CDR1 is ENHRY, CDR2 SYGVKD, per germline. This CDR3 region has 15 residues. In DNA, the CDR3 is TGTGCCATCAGAGGGCGGACTAGCGGTGACCACGAGCAGTACTTC. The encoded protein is CAIRGRTSGDHEQYF.

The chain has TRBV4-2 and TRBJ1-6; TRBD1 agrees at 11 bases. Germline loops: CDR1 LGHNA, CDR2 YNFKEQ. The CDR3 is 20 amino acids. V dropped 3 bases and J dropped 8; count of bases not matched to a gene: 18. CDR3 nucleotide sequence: TGTGCCAGCAGCCAGGACGGACAGGGGGCGCATGCAGTCGGATATTCACCCCTCCACTTT. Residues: CASSQDGQGAHAVGYSPLHF.

Here the CDR3 reads CATSRGGQGIEKLFF. The CDR3 coding sequence is TGTGCCACCAGCAGAGGTGGACAGGGTATAGAAAAACTGTTTTTT. The rearrangement links TRBV15 to TRBJ1-4, with 8 bases matching TRBD1. The CDR3 sequence is 15 residues long. Germline CDR1 reads LNHNV; CDR2 reads YYDKDF (reference sequence). The ends lost 1 base at V and 8 bases at J; junction bases unmatched: 6.

The CDR3 DNA is TGTGCCAGCAGCCAAGATCTTTTACAGGAGAACACCGGGGAGCTGTTTTTT. Its translation is CASSQDLLQENTGELFF. This sequence joins TRBV4-2 and TRBJ2-2; tentative D call: TRBD1 (5 bases). Germline V CDR1 and CDR2: LGHNA, YNFKEQ. The CDR3 length is 17 residues. Trimming removed 0 bases at V and 1 base at J, with 12 bases between.

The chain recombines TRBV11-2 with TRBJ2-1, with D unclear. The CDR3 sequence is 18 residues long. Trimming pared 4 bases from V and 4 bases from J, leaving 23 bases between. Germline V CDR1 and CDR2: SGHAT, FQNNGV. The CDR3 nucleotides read TGTGCCAGCAGCTATACGCTGGACGCCCCGCCGGTATACAATGAGCAGTTCTTC. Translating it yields CASSYTLDAPPVYNEQFF.

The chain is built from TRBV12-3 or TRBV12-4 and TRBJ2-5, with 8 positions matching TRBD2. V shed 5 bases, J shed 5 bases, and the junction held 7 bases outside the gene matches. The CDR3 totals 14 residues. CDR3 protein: CASSDSGKGETQYF. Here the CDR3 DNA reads TGTGCCAGCAGTGATAGCGGGAAGGGGGAGACCCAGTACTTC.

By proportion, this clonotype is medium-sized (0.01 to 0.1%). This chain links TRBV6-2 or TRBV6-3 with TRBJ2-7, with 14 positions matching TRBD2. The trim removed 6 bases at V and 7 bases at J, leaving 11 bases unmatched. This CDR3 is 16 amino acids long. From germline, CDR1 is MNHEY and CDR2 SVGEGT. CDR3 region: CASRFGTSGSRGEQYF. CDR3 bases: TGTGCCAGCAGATTCGGGACTAGCGGGAGCAGAGGGGAGCAGTACTTC.

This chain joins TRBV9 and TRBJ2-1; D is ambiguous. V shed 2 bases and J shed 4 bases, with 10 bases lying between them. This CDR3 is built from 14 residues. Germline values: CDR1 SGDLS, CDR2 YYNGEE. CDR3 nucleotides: TGTGCCAGCAGCGTGCGAGATAGATACAATGAGCAGTTCTTC. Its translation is CASSVRDRYNEQFF.

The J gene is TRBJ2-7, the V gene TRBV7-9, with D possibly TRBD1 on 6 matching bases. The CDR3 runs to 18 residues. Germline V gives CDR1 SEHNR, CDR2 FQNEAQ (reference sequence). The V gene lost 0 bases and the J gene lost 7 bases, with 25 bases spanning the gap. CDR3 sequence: CASSLAALGSGVPGEQYF. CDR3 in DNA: TGTGCCAGCAGCTTAGCCGCTCTAGGGTCAGGGGTCCCCGGGGAGCAGTACTTC.

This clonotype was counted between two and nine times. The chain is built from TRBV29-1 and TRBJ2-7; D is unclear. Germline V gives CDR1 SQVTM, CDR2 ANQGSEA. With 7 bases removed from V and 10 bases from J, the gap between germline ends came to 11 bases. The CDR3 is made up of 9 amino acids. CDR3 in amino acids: CSDQFVQYF. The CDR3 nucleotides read TGCAGCGACCAGTTCGTACAGTACTTC.

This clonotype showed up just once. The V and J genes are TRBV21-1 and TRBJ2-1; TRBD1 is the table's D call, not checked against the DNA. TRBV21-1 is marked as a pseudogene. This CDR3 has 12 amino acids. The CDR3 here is CASSKSVYEQFF. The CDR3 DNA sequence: TGTGCCAGCAGCAAATCTGTCTATGAGCAGTTCTTC.

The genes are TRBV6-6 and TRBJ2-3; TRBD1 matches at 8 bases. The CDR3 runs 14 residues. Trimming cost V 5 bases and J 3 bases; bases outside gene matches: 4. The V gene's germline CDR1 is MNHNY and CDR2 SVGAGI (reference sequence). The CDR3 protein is CASSQTGATDTQYF. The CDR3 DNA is TGTGCCAGCAGTCAGACAGGGGCGACAGATACGCAGTATTTT.

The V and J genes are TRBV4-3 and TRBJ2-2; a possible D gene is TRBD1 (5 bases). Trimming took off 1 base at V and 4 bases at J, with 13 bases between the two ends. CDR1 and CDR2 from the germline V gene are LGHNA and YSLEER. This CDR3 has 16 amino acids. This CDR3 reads CASSQVSGAATGELFF. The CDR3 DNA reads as TGCGCCAGCAGCCAAGTATCTGGGGCCGCCACCGGGGAGCTGTTTTTT.

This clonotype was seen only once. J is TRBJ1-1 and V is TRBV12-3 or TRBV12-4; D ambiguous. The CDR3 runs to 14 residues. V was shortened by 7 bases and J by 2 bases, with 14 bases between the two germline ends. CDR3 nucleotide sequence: TGTGCCAGCACCGCCGACCGGGTTAACACTGAAGCTTTCTTT. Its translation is CASTADRVNTEAFF.